One sample yielded the 17 T cell receptor beta chains listed below, sequenced in a study of CD8 T cells in Susac syndrome. Reverse transcription used about 0.5 to 1 ug RNA and random hexamers. MiXCR was run by TCRdb on the immunoSEQ multiplex PCR reads, yielding one entry per CDR3 protein. The sample has 150,000 to 160,000 distinct CDR3 sequences; 85% to 95% are singletons. The source material was CD4+ T cells from PBMCs. Receptor source: a human donor with Susac syndrome.

The rearrangement uses TRBV25-1 and TRBJ1-2; 7 bases line up with TRBD1. The V gene end was trimmed by 7 bases and the J gene end by 7 bases; junction bases not matched to a gene: 9. CDR1 and CDR2 from the germline V gene are MGHDK and SYGVNS. CDR3 length: 13 residues. The CDR3 DNA follows: TGTGCCAGCAAGGGTACAGGGGTGGTTGGCTACACCTTC. This gives the protein CASKGTGVVGYTF.

This clonotype was seen once. The chain combines TRBV29-1 with TRBJ2-2; D remains ambiguous. The CDR3 contains 13 residues. V lost 4 bases and J lost 1, with 7 bases in between. In germline, CDR1 is SQVTM, CDR2 ANQGSEA. CDR3 in amino acids: CSVGRLNTGELFF. The CDR3 DNA follows: TGCAGCGTTGGTCGACTGAACACCGGGGAGCTGTTTTTT.

The chain uses TRBV19 and TRBJ1-1, with D possibly being TRBD1 (5 bases). Germline values: CDR1 LNHDA, CDR2 SQIVND (reference sequence). The germline V and J ends were trimmed by 9 bases and 0 bases, with 14 bases remaining between them. The CDR3 totals 14 residues. CDR3 in DNA: TGTGCCAGCGGACTGACAGACTTGAACACTGAAGCTTTCTTT. This gives the protein CASGLTDLNTEAFF.

The V and J genes are TRBV19 and TRBJ1-1; D unclear. Germline-derived CDR1 and CDR2 are LNHDA and SQIVND (reference sequence). V was pared by 1 base and J by 3 bases, with 6 bases between. This CDR3 spans 13 amino acids. In nucleotides, the CDR3 is TGTGCCAGTAGTATAGTAACAGACACTGAAGCTTTCTTT. Translated, it gives CASSIVTDTEAFF.

This sequence joins TRBV7-8 and TRBJ2-7; D uncertain. The CDR3 covers 14 residues. Between the trimmed V and J ends, which lost 5 bases and 1 base, there was a span of 12 bases. In germline, CDR1 is SGHVS, CDR2 FQNEAQ. The CDR3 DNA reads as TGTGCCAGCAGCCAGACGACTTCATCCTACGAGCAGTACTTC. It specifies CASSQTTSSYEQYF. The whole variable domain, filled in from reference TRBV7-8 and TRBJ2-7, reads GAGVSQSPRYKVAKRGQDVALRCDPISGHVSLFWYQQALGQGPEFLTYFQNEAQLDKSGLPSDRFFAERPEGSVSTLKIQRTQQEDSAVYLCASSQTTSSYEQYFGPGTRLTVT.

In this sample, this clonotype turned up a few times. The V and J genes are TRBV4-1 and TRBJ2-3; D ambiguous. This CDR3 has 11 amino acids. Trimming pared 6 bases from V and 6 bases from J, leaving 7 bases between. CDR1 is MGHRA and CDR2 is YSYEKL in the germline V gene. The CDR3 protein is CASSQQDTQYF. The CDR3 DNA reads TGCGCCAGCAGTCAACAGGATACGCAGTATTTT.

CDR3 loop: CSAPGGGYNEQFF. CDR3 nucleotide sequence: TGCAGTGCCCCCGGGGGGGGCTACAATGAGCAGTTCTTC. This rearrangement joins TRBV20-1 to TRBJ2-1; 8 bases fit TRBD2. V was clipped by 6 bases and J by 3 bases; unmatched bases: 4. CDR3 length equals 13 residues. From germline, CDR1 is DFQATT and CDR2 SNEGSKA (reference sequence).

This chain connects TRBV7-2 to TRBJ2-7; D is uncertain. The CDR3 has 12 residues. CDR1 is SGHTA and CDR2 is FQGNSA in the germline V gene. Trimming shortened V by 5 bases and J by 3 bases, and 8 bases separated the two germline ends. The CDR3 protein is CASSGENYEQYF. The CDR3 DNA reads TGTGCCAGCAGCGGGGAAAACTACGAGCAGTACTTC.

The V and J genes are TRBV29-1 and TRBJ2-1, with 11 bases aligning to TRBD2. The CDR3 loop spans 14 amino acids. With V trimmed by 4 bases and J by 7 bases, 6 bases remained unmatched. Germline V gene lookup returns CDR1 SQVTM and CDR2 ANQGSEA. The CDR3 region is CSVVSGGAWNEQFF. CDR3 coding DNA: TGCAGCGTTGTTAGCGGGGGGGCCTGGAATGAGCAGTTCTTC.

The rearrangement uses TRBV7-2 and TRBJ2-3; 7 nucleotides agree with TRBD2. Germline V gives CDR1 SGHTA, CDR2 FQGNSA. V shed 3 bases and J 6 bases; nucleotides not matched to a gene: 9. CDR3 size: 15 residues. This CDR3 reads CASSFDRLASDTQYF. DNA of the CDR3: TGTGCCAGCAGCTTCGACAGACTAGCATCGGATACGCAGTATTTT.

This sequence joins TRBV3-1 and TRBJ2-7; no reliable D call. The germline V gene encodes CDR1 LGHDT and CDR2 YNNKEL (reference sequence). This CDR3 has 15 amino acids. Trimming took off 0 bases at V and 1 base at J, with 10 bases between the two ends. The CDR3: CASSQDTRYSYEQYF. The CDR3 nucleotides read TGTGCCAGCAGCCAAGATACACGTTATTCCTACGAGCAGTACTTC.

The chain links TRBV6-5 to TRBJ1-1, with D unclear. Per germline, CDR1 MNHEY and CDR2 SVGAGI. The CDR3 totals 12 residues. The V end was cut by 6 bases, the J end by 1 base, with 6 bases between. CDR3 DNA: TGTGCCAGCAGAAATACGAACACTGAAGCTTTCTTT. Protein sequence: CASRNTNTEAFF.

The genes are TRBV11-2 and TRBJ2-1, with 13 bases that match TRBD2. This CDR3 is built from 20 residues. V was clipped by 2 bases and J by 0 bases; unmatched bases: 10. Per germline, CDR1 SGHAT and CDR2 FQNNGV. The chain's CDR3 is CASSLFLRTSGGSSYNEQFF. CDR3 sequence (DNA): TGTGCCAGCAGCTTATTTCTTCGGACTAGCGGGGGAAGCTCCTACAATGAGCAGTTCTTC.

This clonotype was found once. The chain couples TRBV29-1 to TRBJ1-2; maybe TRBD1 (6 bases). The V end was cut by 6 bases, the J end by 8 bases, with 16 bases between. The CDR3 covers 12 residues. Looked up from germline, CDR1 is SQVTM and CDR2 is ANQGSEA. The CDR3 here is CSVGHKGLGYTF. The CDR3 region has the DNA TGCAGCGTGGGACATAAGGGGTTAGGCTACACCTTC.

V gene TRBV18 combines with J gene TRBJ1-2; weak D call: TRBD1 (6 bases). The CDR3 spans 16 residues. Deletions cut 8 bases from V and 1 base from J, with 20 bases between. Germline values: CDR1 KGHSH, CDR2 LQKENI. CDR3 protein: CASTTEGHAYNYGYTF. CDR3 in DNA: TGTGCCAGCACCACCGAGGGACACGCATATAACTATGGCTACACCTTC.

This clonotype showed up just a few times. The rearrangement joins TRBV15 to TRBJ2-1; 10 bases map to TRBD2. This CDR3 has 16 residues. V shed 3 bases and J 7 bases; nucleotides not matched to a gene: 9. Germline lookup yields CDR1 LNHNV and CDR2 YYDKDF (reference sequence). The CDR3 is CATSSRSGGRPNEQFF. The CDR3 nucleotides read TGTGCCACCAGCAGCCGTAGCGGGGGGCGACCAAATGAGCAGTTCTTC.

The chain couples TRBV29-1 to TRBJ2-1; no definite D call. The V gene's germline CDR1 is SQVTM and CDR2 ANQGSEA. This CDR3 has 13 residues. V was cut by 3 bases and J by 3 bases, with 9 bases left in between. CDR3 amino acids: CSVDGGYYNEQFF. For the CDR3, the DNA is TGCAGCGTTGACGGTGGGTACTACAATGAGCAGTTCTTC.